These 30 T cell receptor beta chains were sequenced from one sample in a study of T cell responses to AZD1222 COVID-19 vaccine. The assay was immunoSEQ multiplex PCR, and TCRdb's table has in-frame clones only and misses some. Of some 150,000 clones listed, 88% are singletons. Sample: peripheral blood, taken 28 days after the second dose of the MenACWY control vaccine. The receptors derive from an adult who received the MenACWY meningococcal vaccine as a control.

The chain is built from TRBV5-4 and TRBJ1-2; 8 bases align to TRBD1. With V trimmed by 0 bases and J by 12 bases, 7 bases remained unmatched. Germline V gene data show CDR1 as SGHNT and CDR2 as YYREEE (reference sequence). The length of the CDR3 is 13 residues. This CDR3 reads CASSLAGQDFDTF. The CDR3 bases are TGTGCCAGCAGCTTGGCGGGACAGGATTTTGACACCTTC.

CDR3 nucleotides: TGTGCCAGCAGCGTCGGACAGGGGGCCTACAATGAGCAGTTCTTC. Encoded protein: CASSVGQGAYNEQFF. The gene calls are TRBV9 and TRBJ2-1, with 10 bases fitting TRBD1. The CDR3 totals 15 residues. V shed 2 bases, J shed 2 bases, and the junction held 1 base outside the gene matches. Germline CDR1 SGDLS, CDR2 YYNGEE.

This clone has only a few counts. V gene TRBV11-2 combines with J gene TRBJ2-3, with a weak D call TRBD2 (7 bases). V lost 6 bases and J lost 2, with 24 bases in between. The CDR3 extends over 18 amino acids. Germline CDR1 SGHAT, CDR2 FQNNGV. The CDR3 DNA reads as TGTGCCAGCAGATCGGGGGGCACTTGGACTAGGGCCACAGATACGCAGTATTTT. Translated, it gives CASRSGGTWTRATDTQYF.

The V and J genes are TRBV7-3 and TRBJ2-3; D not resolved. This CDR3 region has 17 residues. Trimming removed 2 bases at V and 1 base at J, with 16 bases between. Germline V CDR1 and CDR2: SGHTA, FQGTGA. The CDR3 sequence is CASSLEGRGAGTDTQYF. The DNA for the CDR3 is TGTGCCAGCAGCTTAGAAGGACGAGGCGCTGGCACAGATACGCAGTATTTT.

The chain combines TRBV10-3 with TRBJ1-3; D gene ambiguous. CDR1 is ENHRY, CDR2 SYGVKD, per germline. Trimming left V 5 bases short and J 0 bases short, with 5 bases between. The CDR3 has 13 residues. The CDR3, as DNA: TGTGCCATCAGTCCAGGCTCTGGAAACACCATATATTTT. It encodes CAISPGSGNTIYF.

This clone was detected only a few times. J is TRBJ1-2 and V is TRBV10-3; 7 bases line up with TRBD1. J was trimmed by 4 bases and V by 6 bases; bases with no gene match: 5. Germline V gene sequence: CDR1 ENHRY, CDR2 SYGVKD. The CDR3 length is 13 residues. The CDR3: CAISQDRIYGYTF. CDR3 nucleotides: TGTGCCATCAGCCAGGACAGGATCTATGGCTACACCTTC.

The rearrangement links TRBV14 to TRBJ1-6, with unresolved D. This CDR3 is built from 16 residues. CDR1 is SGHDN and CDR2 is FVKESK in the germline V gene. V shed 1 base and J shed 7 bases, with 14 bases lying between them. Here the CDR3 DNA reads TGTGCCAGCAGCCAAGTTAGGCCTACGGGCAATTCACCCCTCCACTTT. Translation: CASSQVRPTGNSPLHF.

V usage is TRBV27 and J usage is TRBJ1-2; no clear D gene. V was clipped by 4 bases and J by 2 bases, with 14 bases between them. CDR1 and CDR2 from the germline V gene are MNHEY and SMNVEV (reference sequence). The CDR3 consists of 15 residues. This CDR3 is CASSSWDKLNYGYTF. In DNA form, the CDR3 reads TGTGCCAGCAGTTCATGGGATAAGTTAAACTATGGCTACACCTTC.

The sample holds one count of this clone. V usage is TRBV5-1 and J usage is TRBJ2-1, with D possibly matching TRBD2 (6 bases). V lost 2 bases, J lost 6 bases, and 12 bases lay in between. The germline gives CDR1 SGHRS, CDR2 YFSETQ. The CDR3 totals 14 residues. Written as DNA, the CDR3 is TGCGCCAGCAGCTTCGGTACGGGAGCCAATGAGCAGTTCTTC. This encodes CASSFGTGANEQFF.

This chain's CDR3 is CASSRLRDSQEPGELFF. DNA of the CDR3: TGTGCCAGCAGCCGACTTCGGGACAGCCAAGAACCCGGGGAGCTGTTTTTT. V and J are TRBV4-2 and TRBJ2-2; 7 bases line up with TRBD1. Germline values: CDR1 LGHNA, CDR2 YNFKEQ. CDR3 length: 17 amino acids. V gave up 4 bases and J gave up 6 bases; unmatched junction bases: 14.

This chain connects TRBV28 to TRBJ1-1, with 9 bases lining up with TRBD1. Trimming cost V 8 bases and J 1 base; bases outside gene matches: 11. This CDR3 contains 16 residues. CDR1 and CDR2 (germline): MDHEN, SYDVKM. The CDR3 DNA sequence: TGTGCCAGCTGGACAGGGGCGACTTTGGGGAACACTGAAGCTTTCTTT. Protein: CASWTGATLGNTEAFF.

This sequence joins TRBV21-1 and TRBJ1-3. TRBV21-1 is deemed a pseudogene. This CDR3 is built from 13 residues. The CDR3 DNA follows: TGTGCCAGCAGCAAAGTTTTGGGAAACACCATATATTTT. The encoded protein is CASSKVLGNTIYF.

In this sample, this clone turned up once. V gene TRBV5-1 combines with J gene TRBJ1-1; weak D call: TRBD1 (5 bases). The CDR3 length is 14 residues. CDR1 and CDR2 (germline): SGHRS, YFSETQ. The germline V and J ends were trimmed by 9 bases and 0 bases, with 15 bases remaining between them. CDR3 coding DNA: TGCGCCACCCGAGGCCAGGGAATGAACACTGAAGCTTTCTTT. It yields the protein CATRGQGMNTEAFF.

The chain is built from TRBV30 and TRBJ2-2; D possibly corresponds to TRBD2 (5 bases). Trimming left V 3 bases short and J 2 bases short, with 10 bases between. The length of the CDR3 is 14 residues. Germline V gene sequence: CDR1 GTSNPN, CDR2 SVGIG (reference sequence). The CDR3 DNA sequence: TGTGCCTGGAGATCGGACTCCAACACCGGGGAGCTGTTTTTT. This sequence encodes CAWRSDSNTGELFF. The variable domain in full, completed from reference TRBV30 and TRBJ2-2, reads SQTIHQWPATLVQPVGSPLSLECTVEGTSNPNLYWYRQAAGRGLQLLFYSVGIGQISSEVPQNLSASRPQDRQFILSSKKLLLSDSGFYLCAWRSDSNTGELFFGEGSRLTVL.

The chain carries TRBV15 and TRBJ2-3, with 8 bases fitting TRBD2. There are 14 residues in the CDR3. CDR1 is LNHNV and CDR2 is YYDKDF in the germline V gene (reference sequence). The J segment lost 3 bases and the V segment lost 3 bases, leaving 2 bases of the junction unmatched. CDR3: CATSRGLGTDTQYF. CDR3 sequence (DNA): TGTGCCACCAGCAGGGGACTAGGAACAGATACGCAGTATTTT.

The chain uses TRBV11-3 and TRBJ2-1, with D perhaps given as TRBD1 or TRBD2 (5 bases each). The germline V and J ends were trimmed by 8 bases and 9 bases, with 17 bases remaining between them. Germline V CDR1 and CDR2: SGHNT, YENEEA. The CDR3 is made up of 13 amino acids. The CDR3 DNA follows: TGTGCCAGCTCGACCCCCGGGACCCTTGAGCAGTTCTTC. This translates into CASSTPGTLEQFF. Variable domain in full (rest from reference TRBV11-3 and TRBJ2-1): EAGVVQSPRYKIIEKKQPVAFWCNPISGHNTLYWYLQNLGQGPELLIRYENEEAVDDSQLPKDRFSAERLKGVDSTLKIQPAELGDSAVYLCASSTPGTLEQFFGPGTRLTVL.

The chain uses TRBV21-1 and TRBJ2-4; the D call in the table, TRBD1, was not verified against the DNA. TRBV21-1 is a pseudogene. The CDR3 runs 19 residues. For the CDR3, the DNA is TGTGCCAGCAGCGCCGACAGGGGTTGGTGGGATCCGACCAAAAACATTCAGTACTTC. Translation gives CASSADRGWWDPTKNIQYF.

The chain has TRBV7-3 and TRBJ1-2; D is perhaps TRBD1 (5 bases). The germline V gene has CDR1 SGHTA and CDR2 FQGTGA. The CDR3 extends over 14 amino acids. V was clipped by 5 bases and J by 0 bases, with 10 bases between them. CDR3 DNA sequence: TGTGCCAGCAGCGGGGACGGATCTAACTATGGCTACACCTTC. Encoded protein: CASSGDGSNYGYTF.

This clone was recorded a few times. The rearrangement joins TRBV11-2 to TRBJ1-2; tentatively, D is TRBD1 (5 bases). The CDR3 is made up of 13 amino acids. CDR1 and CDR2 (germline): SGHAT, FQNNGV. V lost 5 bases and J lost 2, with 9 bases in between. CDR3 region: CASSRDGNYGYTF. The CDR3 nucleotides are TGTGCCAGCAGCCGGGACGGAAACTATGGCTACACCTTC.

The V call is TRBV24-1, the J call TRBJ1-2, with D possibly being TRBD1 (5 bases). The CDR3 contains 12 residues. Germline V gene sequence: CDR1 KGHDR, CDR2 SFDVKD. Trimming removed 3 bases at V and 7 bases at J, with 8 bases between. The CDR3 reads CATSDLGGGYTF. The CDR3, as DNA: TGTGCCACCAGTGATCTCGGGGGTGGCTACACCTTC.

This chain uses TRBV24-1 with TRBJ2-5; D is perhaps TRBD2 (6 bases). Germline CDR1 is KGHDR and CDR2 is SFDVKD. The CDR3 length is 15 residues. Trimming left V 3 bases short and J 4 bases short, with 14 bases between. CDR3 in amino acids: CATSDTGLSGETQYF. The CDR3 nucleotides read TGTGCCACCAGTGATACCGGACTATCAGGAGAGACCCAGTACTTC.

This clone occurred once. The chain is built from TRBV6-2 or TRBV6-3 and TRBJ2-4; D is uncertain. Germline V CDR1 and CDR2: MNHEY, SVGEGT. This CDR3 contains 15 residues. Trimming took off 0 bases at V and 3 bases at J, with 9 bases between the two ends. CDR3 DNA: TGTGCCAGCAGTTACTCCTCAGATCTCAAAAACATTCAGTACTTC. Encoded protein: CASSYSSDLKNIQYF.

The V call is TRBV28, the J call TRBJ2-5; D gene unclear. CDR3 length equals 11 residues. Trimming removed 6 bases from V and 1 base from J, with 3 bases in between. Germline CDR1 MDHEN, CDR2 SYDVKM. CDR3 in DNA: TGTGCCAGCAGCGCCCAAGAGACCCAGTACTTC. Its protein is CASSAQETQYF.

The V call is TRBV5-6, the J call TRBJ2-7; D is perhaps TRBD1 or TRBD2 (5 bases each). CDR3 size: 12 residues. The V gene's germline CDR1 is SGHDT and CDR2 YYEEEE. Trimming shortened V by 0 bases and J by 7 bases, and 8 bases separated the two germline ends. The CDR3 here is CASSLVRGEQYF. CDR3 DNA sequence: TGTGCCAGCAGCTTGGTGAGGGGAGAGCAGTACTTC. Supplemented by reference TRBV5-6 and TRBJ2-7, the full variable domain reads DAGVTQSPTHLIKTRGQQVTLRCSPKSGHDTVSWYQQALGQGPQFIFQYYEEEERQRGNFPDRFSGHQFPNYSSELNVNALLLGDSALYLCASSLVRGEQYFGPGTRLTVT.

This chain joins TRBV5-1 and TRBJ2-7; the match to TRBD1 covers 10 bases. Germline V gene data show CDR1 as SGHRS and CDR2 as YFSETQ. The CDR3 is made up of 15 amino acids. Trimming took 4 bases from V and 7 from J; bases not matched to a gene: 11. The CDR3 nucleotides read TGCGCCAGCAGCAAGTCCCGGGACAGGGGCCCGGAGCAGTACTTC. Translated: CASSKSRDRGPEQYF.

The CDR3 coding sequence is TGTGCCACCTCGAAGGAGGTGAACACTGAAGCTTTCTTT. Its translation is CATSKEVNTEAFF. V gene TRBV2 combines with J gene TRBJ1-1; D is unresolved. The germline CDR1 and CDR2 sequences are SNHLY and FYNNEI. Trimming pared 10 bases from V and 0 bases from J, leaving 12 bases between. This CDR3 region has 13 residues.

In this sample, this clone turned up once. V gene TRBV13 combines with J gene TRBJ2-1; 7 bases align to TRBD1. CDR3 length: 15 amino acids. With V trimmed by 6 bases and J by 3 bases, 8 bases remained unmatched. CDR1 and CDR2 from the germline V gene are PRHDT and FYEKMQ (reference sequence). DNA for the CDR3: TGTGCCAGCAGACGTGGGACAGAACTCTACAATGAGCAGTTCTTC. Protein: CASRRGTELYNEQFF.

V gene TRBV7-9 combines with J gene TRBJ1-2, with 9 bases matching TRBD1. The CDR3 sequence is 16 residues long. V shed 5 bases, J shed 1 base, and the junction held 8 bases outside the gene matches. Germline V gene sequence: CDR1 SEHNR, CDR2 FQNEAQ (reference sequence). This chain's CDR3 is CASSPGTGRGNYGYTF. DNA for the CDR3: TGTGCCAGCAGCCCCGGGACAGGGCGAGGTAACTATGGCTACACCTTC.

The rearrangement links TRBV28 to TRBJ1-3; 10 bases are a match to TRBD1. The germline V gene has CDR1 MDHEN and CDR2 SYDVKM. Germline trimming cut 4 bases from V and 1 base from J; bases unmatched to any gene: 4. The CDR3 has 16 residues. The CDR3 spells CASSSPGQGSGNTIYF. The CDR3 DNA reads as TGTGCCAGCAGTTCTCCGGGACAGGGGTCTGGAAACACCATATATTTT.

This clone appeared a single time. The V and J genes are TRBV27 and TRBJ2-3; 9 nucleotides match TRBD1. CDR3 length equals 17 residues. V dropped 5 bases and J dropped 5; count of bases not matched to a gene: 14. Germline V lookup: CDR1 MNHEY, CDR2 SMNVEV (reference sequence). The CDR3 DNA follows: TGTGCCAGCAGTCCACGACGACAGGGGGTTAGGATAGATACGCAGTATTTT. It encodes CASSPRRQGVRIDTQYF.